These 31 T cell receptor beta chains came from one sample sequenced in a study of a mutant IDH1 vaccine in newly diagnosed glioma (dated by TCRdb to 2020 to 2023). These TCRs' antigens remain unknown. Library preparation was by the immunoSEQ multiplex PCR assay. Not all clones reach the TCRdb copy of this immuneACCESS table, which keeps in-frame sequences only. Checked studies attribute under half of the gap to unresolved V genes and leave the rest unexplained. The sample profile shows tens of thousands of clones; 90% to 95% of them were found once. The top ten clonotypes cover about 0.6% of the sample. Interpreted using the paper, the time point label stands for: week 5, during vaccination. A 20-mer mutant IDH1 peptide at 300 micrograms in Montanide made up each vaccine dose, which was injected subcutaneously together with topical imiquimod. The sample was PBMCs, taken from a glioma patient whose treatment included an IDH1 peptide vaccine. These receptors all come from a woman in her fifties or sixties with glioma.

The chain combines TRBV7-9 with TRBJ2-1; TRBD2 is a possible D gene (6 bases). Trimming removed 1 base from V and 2 bases from J, with 9 bases in between. The CDR3 consists of 15 residues. In germline, CDR1 is SEHNR, CDR2 FQNEAQ (reference sequence). This CDR3 is CASSLGGGTYNEQFF. Here the CDR3 DNA reads TGTGCCAGCAGCTTAGGGGGCGGGACCTACAATGAGCAGTTCTTC.

The rearrangement links TRBV6-6 to TRBJ1-1; tentative D call: TRBD1 (6 bases). V lost 8 bases and J 0 bases, leaving 13 bases between the germline ends. Germline CDR1 MNHNY, CDR2 SVGAGI (reference sequence). The CDR3 runs 14 residues. Written as DNA, the CDR3 is TGTGCCAGCCAGGGGTTTTCCATGAACACTGAAGCTTTCTTT. Translating it yields CASQGFSMNTEAFF.

The J gene is TRBJ1-4, the V gene TRBV7-2, with D possibly being TRBD1 (6 bases). The V end lost 4 bases, the J end lost 3 bases, and 12 bases lay between the germline ends. The length of the CDR3 is 15 residues. Germline V lookup: CDR1 SGHTA, CDR2 FQGNSA. The CDR3 nucleotides read TGTGCCAGCAGCTGGGACAAGGGAGCTAATGAAAAACTGTTTTTT. As protein: CASSWDKGANEKLFF.

The chain uses TRBV5-1 and TRBJ2-3; D is ambiguous. Looked up from germline, CDR1 is SGHRS and CDR2 is YFSETQ. V lost 0 bases and J 4 bases, leaving 9 bases between the germline ends. The CDR3 has 14 amino acids. The CDR3 DNA reads TGCGCCAGCAGCTTGGTTGGATCGGCAGATACGCAGTATTTT. Encoded protein: CASSLVGSADTQYF.

The chain joins TRBV6-1 to TRBJ1-5; no clear D. CDR3 size: 21 residues. Germline assignment: CDR1 MNHNS and CDR2 SASEGT. Trimming removed 2 bases from V and 4 bases from J, with 30 bases in between. This CDR3 is CASSEQHQILGLTAGNQPQHF. The DNA for the CDR3 is TGTGCCAGCAGTGAACAACATCAGATTCTAGGCCTTACCGCGGGGAATCAGCCCCAGCATTTT.

The CDR3 loop is CASSLSSGSSYNEQFF. CDR3 bases: TGCGCCAGCAGCTTATCTAGCGGGAGCTCCTACAATGAGCAGTTCTTC. The chain is built from TRBV5-1 and TRBJ2-1, with TRBD2 identical over 10 bases. The CDR3 is made up of 16 amino acids. Germline assignment: CDR1 SGHRS and CDR2 YFSETQ. V was clipped by 2 bases and J by 0 bases; unmatched bases: 2.

This clone was recorded once. The chain employs TRBV21-1 and TRBJ1-6. TRBV21-1 represents a pseudogene. CDR3 length: 14 amino acids. CDR3 in DNA: TGTGCCAGGGTACCGGGCCCCTCTAATTCACCCCTCCACTTT. Protein product: CARVPGPSNSPLHF.

The V gene is TRBV10-3, the J gene TRBJ2-2; 7 positions match TRBD2. After removal of 2 bases from V and 0 bases from J, the junction contained 3 bases not matched to a gene. The CDR3 extends over 16 amino acids. Per the germline V gene, CDR1 is ENHRY and CDR2 is SYGVKD. The CDR3 sequence is CAISELAVTNTGELFF. Written as DNA, the CDR3 is TGTGCCATCAGTGAGCTAGCGGTTACGAACACCGGGGAGCTGTTTTTT.

The chain is built from TRBV2 and TRBJ2-7; D not certain. The CDR3 totals 11 residues. With 8 bases removed from V and 0 bases from J, the gap between germline ends came to 5 bases. Germline-derived CDR1 and CDR2 are SNHLY and FYNNEI. The CDR3 region is CASELSYEQYF. The CDR3 DNA sequence: TGTGCCAGCGAGCTCTCCTACGAGCAGTACTTC. Together with reference TRBV2 and TRBJ2-7, the CDR3 gives the full variable domain: EPEVTQTPSHQVTQMGQEVILRCVPISNHLYFYWYRQILGQKVEFLVSFYNNEISEKSEIFDDQFSVERPDGSNFTLKIRSTKLEDSAMYFCASELSYEQYFGPGTRLTVT.

The rearrangement joins TRBV7-9 to TRBJ2-1; D gene unclear. The CDR3 is 12 residues long. Looked up from germline, CDR1 is SEHNR and CDR2 is FQNEAQ (reference sequence). V lost 3 bases and J lost 5, with 5 bases in between. The CDR3 region has the DNA TGTGCCAGCAGCTTCGGCCACAATGAGCAGTTCTTC. It codes for CASSFGHNEQFF.

CDR3: CASSDSGTGANEQFF. As DNA, the CDR3 is TGTGCCAGCAGCGACTCGGGGACAGGGGCCAATGAGCAGTTCTTC. The V call is TRBV9, the J call TRBJ2-1; 10 nucleotides match TRBD1. V trimming: 3 bases; J trimming: 6 bases; junction bases outside the gene matches: 6. This CDR3 has 15 amino acids. Germline values: CDR1 SGDLS, CDR2 YYNGEE.

This rearrangement joins TRBV19 to TRBJ2-2, with D maybe TRBD1 (6 bases). Germline loops: CDR1 LNHDA, CDR2 SQIVND (reference sequence). The CDR3 sequence is 17 residues long. V was pared by 7 bases and J by 0 bases, with 18 bases between. CDR3 DNA sequence: TGTGCCAGTAAGGGCAGGGGTCAACCTACGAACACCGGGGAGCTGTTTTTT. Translating it yields CASKGRGQPTNTGELFF.

The chain couples TRBV19 to TRBJ2-6; D is uncertain. The CDR3 contains 15 residues. The V end was cut by 5 bases, the J end by 1 base, with 9 bases between. Germline CDR1 reads LNHDA; CDR2 reads SQIVND (reference sequence). The CDR3 reads CASSDSGSGANVLTF. The DNA of the CDR3 is TGTGCCAGTAGTGACTCCGGGTCTGGGGCCAACGTCCTGACTTTC. Looking up the rest from reference TRBV19 and TRBJ2-6 gives the full variable domain: DGGITQSPKYLFRKEGQNVTLSCEQNLNHDAMYWYRQDPGQGLRLIYYSQIVNDFQKGDIAEGYSVSREKKESFPLTVTSAQKNPTAFYLCASSDSGSGANVLTFGAGSRLTVL.

The CDR3 nucleotides are TGTGCCTGGAGCCATCCTAGGACTACCTACAATGAGCAGTTCTTC. Its protein is CAWSHPRTTYNEQFF. This chain uses TRBV30 with TRBJ2-1; TRBD2 might be the D (6 bases). Looked up from germline, CDR1 is GTSNPN and CDR2 is SVGIG (reference sequence). V lost 3 bases to trimming and J lost 2 bases, with 14 bases between them. The CDR3 contains 15 residues.

The chain recombines TRBV10-3 with TRBJ2-5; 7 bases fit TRBD1. The closer fit of TRBJ2-7 to the DNA end suggests the J call may be wrong. Germline CDR1 and CDR2: ENHRY and SYGVKD. The CDR3 consists of 13 residues. CDR3 protein: CANQRDSSYEQYF. The CDR3 DNA is TGTGCCAACCAACGGGACAGCTCCTACGAGCAGTACTTC.

V gene TRBV5-6 combines with J gene TRBJ2-4; possible D gene TRBD1, 6 bases. The germline V gene has CDR1 SGHDT and CDR2 YYEEEE. This CDR3 has 16 residues. Trimming cost V 0 bases and J 0 bases, with 10 bases left between them. The CDR3 loop is CASSLGQGLAKNIQYF. As DNA, the CDR3 is TGTGCCAGCAGCTTGGGGCAGGGGTTAGCCAAAAACATTCAGTACTTC.

J is TRBJ2-7 and V is TRBV9, with 7 bases lining up with TRBD1. V shed 3 bases, J shed 0 bases, and the junction held 3 bases outside the gene matches. CDR1 and CDR2 from the germline V gene are SGDLS and YYNGEE. CDR3 size: 14 residues. The CDR3: CASSARQGSYEQYF. CDR3 nucleotides: TGTGCCAGCAGCGCAAGACAGGGCTCCTACGAGCAGTACTTC.

This chain joins TRBV7-6 and TRBJ2-5; no firm D call. With 3 bases removed from V and 4 bases from J, the gap between germline ends came to 18 bases. This CDR3 is built from 16 residues. The V gene's germline CDR1 is SGHVS and CDR2 FNYEAQ. The CDR3 is CASSLIPGPNTETQYF. In DNA, the CDR3 is TGTGCCAGCAGCTTGATCCCCGGGCCCAACACAGAGACCCAGTACTTC.

This clone was seen once. This chain connects TRBV7-9 to TRBJ1-5; D gene ambiguous. Germline V gene data show CDR1 as SEHNR and CDR2 as FQNEAQ (reference sequence). There are 15 residues in the CDR3. Trimming removed 1 base at V and 1 base at J, with 8 bases between. CDR3 in amino acids: CASSLGPQSNQPQHF. CDR3 nucleotides: TGTGCCAGCAGCTTAGGACCCCAGAGCAATCAGCCCCAGCATTTT.

The gene calls are TRBV27 and TRBJ2-7; a possible D gene is TRBD1 (7 bases). CDR1 MNHEY and CDR2 SMNVEV come from the germline V gene (reference sequence). Trimming stripped 4 bases from V and 6 bases from J, with 10 bases between. The CDR3 loop spans 12 amino acids. The DNA of the CDR3 is TGTGCCAGCAGTTACAGGGGAGGCGAGCAGTACTTC. Translation: CASSYRGGEQYF.

The chain carries TRBV28 and TRBJ1-2; TRBD1 aligns across 7 bases. Germline trimming cut 11 bases from V and 6 bases from J; bases unmatched to any gene: 9. The CDR3 has 12 amino acids. Per germline, CDR1 MDHEN and CDR2 SYDVKM. This CDR3 is CACSQGPDGYTF. In nucleotides, the CDR3 is TGTGCCTGCTCACAGGGGCCCGATGGCTACACCTTC.

This clone occurred once. The chain joins TRBV9 to TRBJ1-4, with no clear D. The CDR3 has 14 amino acids. The germline V gene has CDR1 SGDLS and CDR2 YYNGEE. V lost 1 base to trimming and J lost 7 bases, with 11 bases between them. The CDR3 loop is CASSVQAVSEKLFF. The CDR3 region has the DNA TGTGCCAGCAGCGTACAGGCAGTTAGTGAAAAACTGTTTTTT.

This clone appeared a single time. The chain joins TRBV30 to TRBJ1-2; tentatively, D is TRBD1 (5 bases). CDR3 size: 13 residues. The germline gives CDR1 GTSNPN, CDR2 SVGIG (reference sequence). Between the trimmed V and J ends, which lost 1 base and 4 bases, there was a span of 10 bases. The CDR3 nucleotides are TGTGCCTGGAGTGACGGACACGGCTATGGCTACACCTTC. It encodes CAWSDGHGYGYTF. Together with reference TRBV30 and TRBJ1-2, the CDR3 gives the full variable domain: SQTIHQWPATLVQPVGSPLSLECTVEGTSNPNLYWYRQAAGRGLQLLFYSVGIGQISSEVPQNLSASRPQDRQFILSSKKLLLSDSGFYLCAWSDGHGYGYTFGSGTRLTVV.

The chain combines TRBV10-2 with TRBJ2-7, with 9 bases fitting TRBD2. Trimming cost V 7 bases and J 7 bases; bases outside gene matches: 8. Germline V lookup: CDR1 WSHSY, CDR2 SAAADI. CDR3 length: 13 residues. The CDR3 DNA reads TGCGCCAGCATACGGCGGGAGGGTCGGGAGCAGTACTTC. This codes for CASIRREGREQYF.

J is TRBJ2-1 and V is TRBV19, with D possibly being TRBD2 (5 bases). V shed 1 base and J shed 1 base, with 11 bases lying between them. The CDR3 covers 16 residues. Per germline, CDR1 LNHDA and CDR2 SQIVND (reference sequence). CDR3 nucleotide sequence: TGTGCCAGTAGTATAGGTGGAGGATATTCCTACAATGAGCAGTTCTTC. As protein: CASSIGGGYSYNEQFF.

The chain recombines TRBV7-9 with TRBJ2-4; D is possibly TRBD1 (6 bases). Germline lookup yields CDR1 SEHNR and CDR2 FQNEAQ (reference sequence). V was trimmed by 5 bases and J by 1 base, leaving 18 bases between them. The length of the CDR3 is 17 residues. The chain's CDR3 is CASSQRGDTDAKNIQYF. CDR3 coding DNA: TGTGCCAGCAGCCAGCGAGGGGACACCGACGCCAAAAACATTCAGTACTTC.

A single count supports this clone. The chain employs TRBV10-2 and TRBJ2-7, with TRBD2 matching over 12 bases. With V trimmed by 4 bases and J by 5 bases, 6 bases remained unmatched. Germline V gives CDR1 WSHSY, CDR2 SAAADI. The CDR3 contains 15 residues. The CDR3 reads CASSGTSGTKDEQYF. The CDR3 DNA reads as TGCGCCAGCAGTGGGACTAGCGGGACGAAGGACGAGCAGTACTTC.

The rearrangement uses TRBV5-6 and TRBJ2-7; 8 positions match TRBD2. The CDR3 runs 14 residues. Germline CDR1 SGHDT, CDR2 YYEEEE. J was trimmed by 4 bases and V by 0 bases; bases with no gene match: 3. The DNA of the CDR3 is TGTGCCAGCAGCTTGGGAGCGGGAGCTTACGAGCAGTACTTC. Amino acid sequence: CASSLGAGAYEQYF.

V is TRBV9 and J is TRBJ2-1; 7 bases line up with TRBD1. From germline, CDR1 is SGDLS and CDR2 YYNGEE. The CDR3 is 14 residues long. The V gene end was trimmed by 6 bases and the J gene end by 6 bases; junction bases not matched to a gene: 9. Written as DNA, the CDR3 is TGTGCCAGCAACCGGGACAGCCTGAGCAATGAGCAGTTCTTC. This sequence encodes CASNRDSLSNEQFF.

The genes are TRBV10-3 and TRBJ2-1; D perhaps matches TRBD2 (6 bases). Trimming pared 6 bases from V and 6 bases from J, leaving 12 bases between. This CDR3 has 13 amino acids. The germline V gene has CDR1 ENHRY and CDR2 SYGVKD. CDR3 sequence (DNA): TGTGCCATCAGGACTAGGAGGGCCAATGAGCAGTTCTTC. Protein: CAIRTRRANEQFF.

This chain uses TRBV7-9 with TRBJ1-1; D remains ambiguous. Germline V gene lookup returns CDR1 SEHNR and CDR2 FQNEAQ (reference sequence). Trimming took 0 bases from V and 0 from J, leaving 5 bases between them. The CDR3 has 14 amino acids. CDR3 amino acids: CASSLADMNTEAFF. For the CDR3, the DNA is TGTGCCAGCAGCTTAGCAGATATGAACACTGAAGCTTTCTTT.